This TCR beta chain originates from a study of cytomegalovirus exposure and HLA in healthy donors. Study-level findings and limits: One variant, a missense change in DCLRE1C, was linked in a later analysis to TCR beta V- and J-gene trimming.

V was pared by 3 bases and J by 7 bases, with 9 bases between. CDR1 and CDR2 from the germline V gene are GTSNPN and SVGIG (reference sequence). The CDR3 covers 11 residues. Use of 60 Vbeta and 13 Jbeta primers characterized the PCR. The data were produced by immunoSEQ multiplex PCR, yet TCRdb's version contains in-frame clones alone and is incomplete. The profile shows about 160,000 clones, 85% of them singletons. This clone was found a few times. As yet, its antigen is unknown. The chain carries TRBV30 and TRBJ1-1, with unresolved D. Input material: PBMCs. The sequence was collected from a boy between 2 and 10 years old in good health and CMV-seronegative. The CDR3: CAWRTTFEAFF. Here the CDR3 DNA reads TGTGCCTGGAGGACTACCTTTGAAGCTTTCTTT. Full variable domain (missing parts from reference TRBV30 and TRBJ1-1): SQTIHQWPATLVQPVGSPLSLECTVEGTSNPNLYWYRQAAGRGLQLLFYSVGIGQISSEVPQNLSASRPQDRQFILSSKKLLLSDSGFYLCAWRTTFEAFFGQGTRLTVV.